This TCR beta chain derives from a study of OX40 agonist ivuxolimab in advanced cancers. Study context: Allowance was made for prior anti-PD-1, anti-PD-L1 or anti-CTLA-4 therapy, and about 40% had some.

J gave up 5 bases and V 6 bases, and 10 bases lay outside the gene matches. The germline CDR1 and CDR2 sequences are GTSNPN and SVGIG (reference sequence). The CDR3 has 13 residues. Assay used: immunoSEQ multiplex PCR; TCRdb lists only in-frame clones, some missing. The table shows fewer than 25,000 clones, with around 89% occurring only once. Sequenced material: CD4+ or CD8+ T cells sorted from blood, taken in a trial of the OX40 agonist ivuxolimab. The chain carries TRBV30 and TRBJ2-7, with TRBD1 matching over 7 bases. This sequence was found in an adult with an advanced solid tumor such as melanoma, head and neck, liver or kidney cancer. CDR3 DNA: TGTGCCTGCGACAAGAAGGGGGCGGACGAGCAGTACTTC. As protein: CACDKKGADEQYF.